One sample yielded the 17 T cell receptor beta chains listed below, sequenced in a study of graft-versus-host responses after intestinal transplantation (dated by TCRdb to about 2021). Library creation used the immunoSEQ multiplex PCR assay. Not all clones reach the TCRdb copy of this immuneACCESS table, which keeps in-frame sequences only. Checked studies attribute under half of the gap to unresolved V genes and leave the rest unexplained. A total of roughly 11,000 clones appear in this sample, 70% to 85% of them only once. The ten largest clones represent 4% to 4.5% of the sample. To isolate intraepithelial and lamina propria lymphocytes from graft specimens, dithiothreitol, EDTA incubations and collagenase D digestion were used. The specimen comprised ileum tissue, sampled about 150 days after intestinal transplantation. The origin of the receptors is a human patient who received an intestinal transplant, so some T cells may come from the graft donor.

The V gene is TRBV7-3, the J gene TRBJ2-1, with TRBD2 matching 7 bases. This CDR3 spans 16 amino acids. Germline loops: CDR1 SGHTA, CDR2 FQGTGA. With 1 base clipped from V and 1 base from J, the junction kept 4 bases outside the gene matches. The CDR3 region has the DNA TGTGCCAGCAGCTTAATCGGCGGGAGTTCCTACAATGAGCAGTTCTTC. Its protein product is CASSLIGGSSYNEQFF.

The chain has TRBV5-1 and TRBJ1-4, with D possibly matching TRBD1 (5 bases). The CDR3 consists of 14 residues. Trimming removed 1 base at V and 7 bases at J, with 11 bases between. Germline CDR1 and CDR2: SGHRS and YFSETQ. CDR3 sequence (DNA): TGCGCCAGCAGCTTGACAGGAAGTGGTGAAAAACTGTTTTTT. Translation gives CASSLTGSGEKLFF.

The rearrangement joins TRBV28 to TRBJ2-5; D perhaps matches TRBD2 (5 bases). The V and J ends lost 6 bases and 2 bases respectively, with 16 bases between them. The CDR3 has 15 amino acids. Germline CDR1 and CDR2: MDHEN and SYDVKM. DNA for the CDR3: TGTGCCAGCAGCCCGGGGTCCAACCCGCAAGAGACCCAGTACTTC. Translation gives CASSPGSNPQETQYF.

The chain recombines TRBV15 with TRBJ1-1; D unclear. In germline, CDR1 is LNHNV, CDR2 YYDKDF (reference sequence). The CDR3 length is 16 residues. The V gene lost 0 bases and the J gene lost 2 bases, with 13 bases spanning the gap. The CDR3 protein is CATSRDLAGVNTEAFF. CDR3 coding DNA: TGTGCCACCAGCAGAGATTTGGCAGGTGTAAACACTGAAGCTTTCTTT.

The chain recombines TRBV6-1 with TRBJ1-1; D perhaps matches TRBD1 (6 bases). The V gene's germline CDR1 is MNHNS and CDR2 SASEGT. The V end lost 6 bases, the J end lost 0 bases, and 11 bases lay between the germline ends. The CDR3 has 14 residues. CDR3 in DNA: TGTGCCAGCAGGATGGACAGCTTGAACACTGAAGCTTTCTTT. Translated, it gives CASRMDSLNTEAFF.

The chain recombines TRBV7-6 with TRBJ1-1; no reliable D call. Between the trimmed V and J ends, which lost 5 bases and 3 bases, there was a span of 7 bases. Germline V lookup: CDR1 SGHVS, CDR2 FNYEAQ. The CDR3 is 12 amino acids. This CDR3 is CASSPDYTEAFF. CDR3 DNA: TGTGCCAGCAGCCCCGACTACACTGAAGCTTTCTTT. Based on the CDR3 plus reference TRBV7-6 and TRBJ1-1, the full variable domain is GAGVSQSPRYKVTKRGQDVALRCDPISGHVSLYWYRQALGQGPEFLTYFNYEAQQDKSGLPNDRFSAERPEGSISTLTIQRTEQRDSAMYRCASSPDYTEAFFGQGTRLTVV.

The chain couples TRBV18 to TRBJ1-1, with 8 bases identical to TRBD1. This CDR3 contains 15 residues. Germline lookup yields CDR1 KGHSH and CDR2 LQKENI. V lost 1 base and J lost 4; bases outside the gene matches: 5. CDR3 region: CASSPRQGTGTEAFF. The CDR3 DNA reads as TGTGCCAGCTCACCACGACAGGGGACGGGCACTGAAGCTTTCTTT.

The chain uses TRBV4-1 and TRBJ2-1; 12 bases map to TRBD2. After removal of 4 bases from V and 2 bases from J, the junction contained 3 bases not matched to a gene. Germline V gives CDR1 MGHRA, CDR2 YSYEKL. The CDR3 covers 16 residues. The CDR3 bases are TGCGCCAGCAGCCGGCCTAGCGGGGGGGCCTACAATGAGCAGTTCTTC. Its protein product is CASSRPSGGAYNEQFF.

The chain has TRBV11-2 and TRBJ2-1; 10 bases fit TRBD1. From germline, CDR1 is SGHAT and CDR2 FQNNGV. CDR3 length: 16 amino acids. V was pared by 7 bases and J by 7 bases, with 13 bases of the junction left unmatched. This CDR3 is CASTFRRTGGGNEQFF. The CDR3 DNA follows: TGTGCCAGCACCTTTCGCCGGACAGGGGGGGGGAATGAGCAGTTCTTC.

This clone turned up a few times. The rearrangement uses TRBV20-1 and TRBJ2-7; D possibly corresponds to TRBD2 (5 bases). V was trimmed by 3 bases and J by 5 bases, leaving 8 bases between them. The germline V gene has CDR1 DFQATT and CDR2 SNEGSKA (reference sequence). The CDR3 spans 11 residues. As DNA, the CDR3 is TGCAGTGCTAGCGGGCGGGACGAGCAGTACTTC. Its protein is CSASGRDEQYF.

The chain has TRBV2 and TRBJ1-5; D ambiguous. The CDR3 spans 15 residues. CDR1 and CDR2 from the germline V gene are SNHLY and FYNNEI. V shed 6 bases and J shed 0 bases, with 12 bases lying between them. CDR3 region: CASRDRGPSNQPQHF. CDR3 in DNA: TGTGCCAGCAGGGACCGAGGGCCTAGCAATCAGCCCCAGCATTTT. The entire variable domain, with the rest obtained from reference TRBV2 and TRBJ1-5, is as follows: EPEVTQTPSHQVTQMGQEVILRCVPISNHLYFYWYRQILGQKVEFLVSFYNNEISEKSEIFDDQFSVERPDGSNFTLKIRSTKLEDSAMYFCASRDRGPSNQPQHFGDGTRLSIL.

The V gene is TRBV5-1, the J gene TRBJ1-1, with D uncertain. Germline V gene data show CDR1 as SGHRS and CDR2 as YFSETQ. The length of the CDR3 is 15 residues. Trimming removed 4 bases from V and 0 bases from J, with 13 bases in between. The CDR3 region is CASSTKDGVNTEAFF. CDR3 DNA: TGCGCCAGCAGCACCAAGGACGGGGTGAACACTGAAGCTTTCTTT. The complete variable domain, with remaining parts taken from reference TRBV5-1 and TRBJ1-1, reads KAGVTQTPRYLIKTRGQQVTLSCSPISGHRSVSWYQQTPGQGLQFLFEYFSETQRNKGNFPGRFSGRQFSNSRSEMNVSTLELGDSALYLCASSTKDGVNTEAFFGQGTRLTVV.

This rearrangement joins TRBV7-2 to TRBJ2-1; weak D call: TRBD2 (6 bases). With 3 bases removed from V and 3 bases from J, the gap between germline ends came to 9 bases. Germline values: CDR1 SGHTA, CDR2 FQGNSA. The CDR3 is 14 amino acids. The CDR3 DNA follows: TGTGCCAGCAGCTTCTCGACTAGCTACAATGAGCAGTTCTTC. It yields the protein CASSFSTSYNEQFF.

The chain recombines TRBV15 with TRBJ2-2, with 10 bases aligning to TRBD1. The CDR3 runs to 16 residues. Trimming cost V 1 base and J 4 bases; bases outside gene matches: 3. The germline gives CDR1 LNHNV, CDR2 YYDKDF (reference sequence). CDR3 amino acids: CATSRGQGAATGELFF. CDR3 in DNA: TGTGCCACCAGCAGAGGACAGGGGGCGGCCACCGGGGAGCTGTTTTTT.

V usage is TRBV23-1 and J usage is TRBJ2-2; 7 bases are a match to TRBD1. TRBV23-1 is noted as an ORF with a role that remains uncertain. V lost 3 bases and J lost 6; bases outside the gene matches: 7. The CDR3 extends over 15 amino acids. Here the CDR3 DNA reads TGCGCCAGCAGTCACGCAGGGACAGATCCCGGGGAGCTGTTTTTT. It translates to CASSHAGTDPGELFF.

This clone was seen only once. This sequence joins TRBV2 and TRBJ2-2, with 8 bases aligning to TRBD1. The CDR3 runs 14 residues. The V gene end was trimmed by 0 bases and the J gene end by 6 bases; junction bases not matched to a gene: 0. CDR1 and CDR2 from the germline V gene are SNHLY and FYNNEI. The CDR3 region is CASSEADRAGELFF. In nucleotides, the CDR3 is TGTGCCAGCAGTGAAGCGGACAGGGCCGGGGAGCTGTTTTTT.

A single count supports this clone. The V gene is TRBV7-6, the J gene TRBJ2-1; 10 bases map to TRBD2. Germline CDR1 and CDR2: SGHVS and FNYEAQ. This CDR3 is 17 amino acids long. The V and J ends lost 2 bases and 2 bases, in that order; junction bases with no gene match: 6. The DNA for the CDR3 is TGTGCCAGCAGCTTATACGATAGCGGGAGGACCTACAATGAGCAGTTCTTC. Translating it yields CASSLYDSGRTYNEQFF. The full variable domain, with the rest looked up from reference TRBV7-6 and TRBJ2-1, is GAGVSQSPRYKVTKRGQDVALRCDPISGHVSLYWYRQALGQGPEFLTYFNYEAQQDKSGLPNDRFSAERPEGSISTLTIQRTEQRDSAMYRCASSLYDSGRTYNEQFFGPGTRLTVL.